The clone carrying this TCR beta chain was recorded only once. The data are from a study of control samples from healthy donors and cancer patients. Trimming removed 1 base from V and 6 bases from J; junction bases left unmatched: 6. This CDR3 has 17 residues. Germline V gives CDR1 LNHDA, CDR2 SQIVND (reference sequence). Data came from immunoSEQ multiplex PCR; TCRdb stores just in-frame clones and leaves some out. The sample lists over 100,000 clones, 90% occurring once. The TCR sequence derives from a human donor in good health. The donor label of this sample is uncertain. Material: blood. This chain connects TRBV19 to TRBJ2-2; 12 bases are a match to TRBD1. In nucleotides, the CDR3 is TGTGCCAGTAGTATAGTACCGGGACAGGGGGCGTCCGGGGAGCTGTTTTTT. This encodes CASSIVPGQGASGELFF.